This TCR beta chain was documented in a study of CD8 T cells in Susac syndrome. Negative isolation was used for CD8+ and CD4+ T cells and FACS enrichment for TEMRA cells. Germline loops: CDR1 SGHTA, CDR2 FQGTGA. The CDR3 loop spans 17 amino acids. The V and J ends lost 1 base and 4 bases respectively, with 16 bases between them. An amount of RNA that ranged from roughly 0.5 to 1 ug was reverse transcribed with random hexamers. TCRdb analysed the immunoSEQ multiplex PCR reads with MiXCR anew, one entry per CDR3 protein. The sample consists of under 200,000 distinct CDR3 sequences, roughly 94% of them appearing once.

This chain connects TRBV7-3 to TRBJ2-2; TRBD2 is a possible D gene (6 bases). The sample comprised CD4+ T cells from PBMCs. This receptor was identified in a human donor with Susac syndrome. CDR3 nucleotide sequence: TGTGCCAGCAGCTTAAATTGGGCTAGCGACGGCACCGGGGAGCTGTTTTTT. This gives the protein CASSLNWASDGTGELFF.